The 27 T cell receptor beta chains presented below share a single source sample, sequenced in a study of blood T cell repertoires in COVID-19. Repertoires were generated with immunoSEQ multiplex PCR, while TCRdb's copy carries only in-frame clones and drops some. The data hold over 150,000 clones, with more than 75% observed a single time. The sequencing input was peripheral blood. These receptors all stem from a man aged 50-60 years who had recovered from COVID-19.

The chain employs TRBV11-2 and TRBJ2-1; no firm D call. The CDR3 sequence is 12 residues long. Deletions cut 2 bases from V and 9 bases from J, with 8 bases between. Germline V gene lookup returns CDR1 SGHAT and CDR2 FQNNGV. The CDR3 sequence is CASSLWHIEQFF. CDR3 sequence (DNA): TGTGCCAGCAGCTTATGGCATATTGAGCAGTTCTTC.

The V gene is TRBV5-1, the J gene TRBJ1-1; tentatively, D is TRBD1 (6 bases). CDR1 and CDR2 from the germline V gene are SGHRS and YFSETQ. The ends were cut back, 5 bases at V and 4 bases at J, with 15 bases in the middle. CDR3 length equals 14 residues. The chain's CDR3 is CASRVRGEGTEAFF. CDR3 bases: TGCGCCAGCAGAGTTAGGGGGGAGGGCACTGAAGCTTTCTTT.

The chain couples TRBV5-6 to TRBJ1-2; TRBD1 agrees at 8 bases. The CDR3 covers 14 residues. J gave up 6 bases and V 2 bases, and 6 bases lay outside the gene matches. Per germline, CDR1 SGHDT and CDR2 YYEEEE. The CDR3 coding sequence is TGTGCCAGCAGCTTTAGGACAGGGCGCAATGGCTACACCTTC. It encodes CASSFRTGRNGYTF.

This chain uses TRBV5-1 with TRBJ1-3, with 10 bases that match TRBD1. V was clipped by 4 bases and J by 4 bases; unmatched bases: 11. This CDR3 comprises 17 residues. Germline assignment: CDR1 SGHRS and CDR2 YFSETQ. For the CDR3, the DNA is TGCGCCAGCAGCACACTTCGACAGGGGGCAAAAGGAAACACCATATATTTT. Translated, it gives CASSTLRQGAKGNTIYF. Full variable domain (remainder filled in from reference TRBV5-1 and TRBJ1-3): KAGVTQTPRYLIKTRGQQVTLSCSPISGHRSVSWYQQTPGQGLQFLFEYFSETQRNKGNFPGRFSGRQFSNSRSEMNVSTLELGDSALYLCASSTLRQGAKGNTIYFGEGSWLTVV.

The chain combines TRBV30 with TRBJ1-4; 9 bases line up with TRBD1. The CDR3 totals 16 residues. Germline V CDR1 and CDR2: GTSNPN, SVGIG (reference sequence). V lost 0 bases to trimming and J lost 2 bases; unmatched junction nucleotides: 4. CDR3 coding DNA: TGTGCCTGGAGTGTAGGACAGGGGTCGACTAATGAAAAACTGTTTTTT. Its protein product is CAWSVGQGSTNEKLFF.

This clone occurred once. The chain is built from TRBV12-3 or TRBV12-4 and TRBJ1-4; D ambiguous. V lost 8 bases and J lost 14, with 21 bases in between. The CDR3 loop spans 13 amino acids. CDR3: CASEAVNTRVLFF. CDR3 bases: TGTGCCAGCGAGGCGGTCAACACGCGGGTGCTGTTTTTT.

The rearrangement joins TRBV21-1 to TRBJ1-2; the table assigns TRBD1, which was not confirmed against the DNA. TRBV21-1 is recorded as a pseudogene. The CDR3 consists of 13 residues. CDR3 bases: TGTGCCAGCAACCGGACAGGGGGCTTTGGCTACACCTTC. It codes for CASNRTGGFGYTF.

This sequence joins TRBV7-9 and TRBJ1-3; 11 bases agree with TRBD1. J gave up 8 bases and V 5 bases, and 8 bases lay outside the gene matches. CDR3 length: 15 residues. Looked up from germline, CDR1 is SEHNR and CDR2 is FQNEAQ (reference sequence). CDR3 coding DNA: TGTGCCAGCAGCCCGTCGGACAGGGGGCAAGACACCATATATTTT. Translation gives CASSPSDRGQDTIYF.

The V gene is TRBV24-1, the J gene TRBJ2-2; D remains ambiguous. The CDR3 runs 15 residues. Germline CDR1 reads KGHDR; CDR2 reads SFDVKD. V lost 5 bases to trimming and J lost 3 bases, with 12 bases between them. CDR3 residues: CATSGGLLHTGELFF. CDR3 nucleotide sequence: TGTGCCACCAGTGGCGGATTGCTACACACCGGGGAGCTGTTTTTT.

The V and J genes are TRBV7-2 and TRBJ1-1; D might be TRBD1 (6 bases). The CDR3 has 15 residues. With 5 bases removed from V and 3 bases from J, the gap between germline ends came to 16 bases. The V gene's germline CDR1 is SGHTA and CDR2 FQGNSA. The CDR3 DNA follows: TGTGCCAGCAGCCTGGACAGAAGAGTCGACACTGAAGCTTTCTTT. This sequence encodes CASSLDRRVDTEAFF.

The chain is built from TRBV19 and TRBJ2-2; 10 bases match TRBD2. V lost 5 bases to trimming and J lost 4 bases; unmatched junction nucleotides: 4. The germline V gene encodes CDR1 LNHDA and CDR2 SQIVND (reference sequence). The CDR3 loop spans 15 amino acids. CDR3 residues: CASSSGTSVTGELFF. DNA for the CDR3: TGTGCCAGTAGTTCCGGGACTAGCGTCACCGGGGAGCTGTTTTTT.

The chain joins TRBV3-1 (or the pseudogene TRBV3-2) to TRBJ1-2; 9 bases are shared with TRBD1. The CDR3 totals 16 residues. Germline V gives CDR1 LGHDT, CDR2 YNNKEL (reference sequence). J gave up 0 bases and V 6 bases, and 8 bases lay outside the gene matches. CDR3 coding DNA: TGTGCCAGCAGGCGCAAAACAGGGGGCCCTAACTATGGCTACACCTTC. Amino acid sequence: CASRRKTGGPNYGYTF.

The chain has TRBV30 and TRBJ2-6; TRBD1 aligns across 8 bases. The CDR3 runs to 18 residues. Germline CDR1 and CDR2: GTSNPN and SVGIG (reference sequence). V trimming: 3 bases; J trimming: 1 base; junction bases outside the gene matches: 11. The CDR3 is CAWRGIGQGNSGANVLTF. The CDR3 nucleotides read TGTGCCTGGAGGGGGATCGGACAGGGAAATTCTGGGGCCAACGTCCTGACTTTC.

The chain employs TRBV9 and TRBJ2-4, with a possible D match to TRBD2 (7 bases). The ends were cut back, 4 bases at V and 9 bases at J, with 17 bases in the middle. Germline V gene data show CDR1 as SGDLS and CDR2 as YYNGEE. The CDR3 runs to 14 residues. CDR3 coding DNA: TGTGCCAGCAGCCTGGGGGGGGCGCAGAGCATTCAGTACTTC. Protein: CASSLGGAQSIQYF. Drawing the rest from reference TRBV9 and TRBJ2-4, the complete variable domain is DSGVTQTPKHLITATGQRVTLRCSPRSGDLSVYWYQQSLDQGLQFLIQYYNGEERAKGNILERFSAQQFPDLHSELNLSSLELGDSALYFCASSLGGAQSIQYFGAGTRLSVL.

This clone showed up just a few times. The chain links TRBV28 to TRBJ1-5; the match to TRBD1 covers 9 bases. After removal of 2 bases from V and 7 bases from J, the junction contained 6 bases not matched to a gene. The CDR3 runs to 15 residues. Germline CDR1 is MDHEN and CDR2 is SYDVKM. The CDR3 spells CASSLGGQGGQPQHF. Here the CDR3 DNA reads TGTGCCAGCAGTTTAGGGGGACAGGGCGGACAGCCCCAGCATTTT.

V and J are TRBV7-6 and TRBJ2-5, with 10 positions matching TRBD2. There are 17 residues in the CDR3. CDR1 and CDR2 (germline): SGHVS, FNYEAQ. The ends lost 1 base at V and 5 bases at J; junction bases unmatched: 10. The CDR3 bases are TGTGCCAGCAGCTTAGTGCGTCAGCGGGGGGGCCGTGAGACCCAGTACTTC. The encoded protein is CASSLVRQRGGRETQYF.

This chain uses TRBV2 with TRBJ1-2; 9 nucleotides match TRBD1. The germline gives CDR1 SNHLY, CDR2 FYNNEI. The CDR3 length is 16 residues. The trim removed 0 bases at V and 1 base at J, leaving 3 bases unmatched. The CDR3, as DNA: TGTGCCAGCAGTGAAGCCCAGACAGGGGGTAACTATGGCTACACCTTC. The encoded protein is CASSEAQTGGNYGYTF.

The V gene is TRBV28, the J gene TRBJ1-2; TRBD1 matches 9 bases. The CDR3 runs to 14 residues. CDR1 and CDR2 from the germline V gene are MDHEN and SYDVKM. V was clipped by 8 bases and J by 2 bases; unmatched bases: 6. CDR3 residues: CASGGTGPNYGYTF. The CDR3 DNA reads TGTGCCAGCGGGGGGACAGGGCCAAACTATGGCTACACCTTC.

The genes are TRBV3-1 (or the pseudogene TRBV3-2) and TRBJ2-7, with 12 bases aligning to TRBD2. CDR3 length equals 17 residues. The junction had 11 bases not matched to a gene; V was cut back by 1 base and J by 7 bases. CDR1 is LGHDT, CDR2 YNNKEL, per germline (reference sequence). The CDR3 protein is CASSQGLGLAGGQEQYF. The DNA of the CDR3 is TGTGCCAGCAGCCAAGGACTTGGGCTAGCGGGAGGGCAGGAGCAGTACTTC.

This clone was detected only once. The rearrangement links TRBV6-2 or TRBV6-3 to TRBJ1-1; D remains unclear. Germline CDR1 MNHEY, CDR2 SVGEGT. V was trimmed by 6 bases and J by 3 bases, leaving 14 bases between them. This CDR3 has 14 residues. CDR3 DNA: TGTGCCAGCAGCCGGTCTCTGAGGGACACTGAAGCTTTCTTT. Its protein product is CASSRSLRDTEAFF.

V gene TRBV7-2 combines with J gene TRBJ1-2; 9 nucleotides match TRBD1. CDR1 is SGHTA, CDR2 FQGNSA, per germline. The trim removed 5 bases at V and 2 bases at J, leaving 3 bases unmatched. The CDR3 totals 14 residues. The CDR3 region is CASSTDRGNYGYTF. Written as DNA, the CDR3 is TGTGCCAGCAGCACGGACAGGGGAAACTATGGCTACACCTTC.

The genes are TRBV7-2 and TRBJ1-6; D is unclear. CDR1 and CDR2 (germline): SGHTA, FQGNSA. The germline V and J ends were trimmed by 5 bases and 5 bases, with 13 bases remaining between them. This CDR3 is built from 15 residues. CDR3 nucleotide sequence: TGTGCCAGCAGCCCCTTGAGCCCTCATAATTCACCCCTCCACTTT. As protein: CASSPLSPHNSPLHF.

The chain employs TRBV18 and TRBJ1-3; possibly TRBD1 for D (6 bases). V was cut by 4 bases and J by 2 bases, with 12 bases left in between. The CDR3 is made up of 15 amino acids. CDR1 and CDR2 from the germline V gene are KGHSH and LQKENI. The CDR3 sequence is CASSLDRTPGNTIYF. CDR3 in DNA: TGTGCCAGCTCACTTGACAGGACCCCTGGAAACACCATATATTTT.

The sample holds one count of this clone. V and J are TRBV2 and TRBJ1-1, with 7 bases identical to TRBD1. This CDR3 spans 14 amino acids. Germline CDR1 reads SNHLY; CDR2 reads FYNNEI. V shed 4 bases, J shed 0 bases, and the junction held 2 bases outside the gene matches. The CDR3 loop is CASSVQGLNTEAFF. DNA for the CDR3: TGTGCCAGCAGTGTACAGGGGTTGAACACTGAAGCTTTCTTT.

The chain carries TRBV30 and TRBJ2-3, with 8 nucleotides matching TRBD1. The trim removed 1 base at V and 4 bases at J, leaving 7 bases unmatched. The CDR3 spans 15 residues. Germline lookup yields CDR1 GTSNPN and CDR2 SVGIG (reference sequence). The chain's CDR3 is CAWSASTGDADTQYF. The CDR3 coding sequence is TGTGCCTGGAGTGCCTCGACAGGGGATGCAGATACGCAGTATTTT.

The chain links TRBV5-1 to TRBJ2-1; D perhaps matches TRBD2 (6 bases). Germline V gene lookup returns CDR1 SGHRS and CDR2 YFSETQ. The CDR3 has 15 amino acids. V gave up 0 bases and J gave up 9 bases, with 16 bases separating them. In DNA, the CDR3 is TGCGCCAGCAGCTTGGCCGTGACTAGTTCCAGTGAGCAGTTCTTC. Its protein is CASSLAVTSSSEQFF.

V and J are TRBV6-5 and TRBJ2-1; D possibly corresponds to TRBD1 (6 bases). The germline V gene encodes CDR1 MNHEY and CDR2 SVGAGI. The length of the CDR3 is 13 residues. Trimming took 6 bases from V and 9 from J, leaving 15 bases between them. CDR3 coding DNA: TGTGCCAGCAGCAAACCAGGGGCTGGTGAGCAGTTCTTC. Translated: CASSKPGAGEQFF.